This T cell receptor beta chain stems from a study of identical twins. Points from the study as a whole: Some out-of-frame alpha sequences were shared by twins, and these showed excess low generation probability. There were fewer insertions in abundant cord blood beta clonotypes, but memory repertoires showed no such pattern.

This clonotype was counted a few times. Its antigen is undetermined. A single record per CDR3 protein comes from TCRdb applying MiXCR to the 5' RACE reads. The table lists some 260,000 distinct CDR3 sequences, about 14% of them singletons. CDR1 ENHRY and CDR2 SYGVKD come from the germline V gene. CDR3 length equals 13 residues. With 3 bases removed from V and 7 bases from J, the gap between germline ends came to 10 bases. The rearrangement joins TRBV10-3 to TRBJ1-5; tentatively, D is TRBD1 (5 bases). Sequenced sample: memory (CD45RO+) T cells sorted from blood. This TCR was recovered from a woman younger than 30 in good health. This CDR3 reads CAISDSGAQPQHF. The CDR3 DNA reads TGTGCCATCAGTGACTCCGGGGCCCAGCCCCAGCATTTT.